Many counts were recorded for the clone carrying this T cell receptor (beta chain). Antigen: not known. The CDR3 contains 12 residues. V dropped 7 bases and J dropped 6 bases, with 10 bases sitting between them. Germline CDR1 is MNHNS and CDR2 is SASEGT. The data stem from a study of regulatory T cells in long-lasting Graves disease. Study observations and caveats: Persistent disease preferred TRBV28, TRBJ1-2 and TRBJ2-5.

HTBI primers from iRepertoire and Arm-PCR of CDR3 regions yielded the TCR beta libraries. TCRdb reprocessed the multiplex PCR reads with MiXCR, giving one entry per CDR3 protein. The sample lists 200,000 to 250,000 distinct CDR3 sequences; about 18% were seen once. Regarding time point: newly diagnosed GD, antithyroid drugs for less than 3 months. There was RNA extracted from PBMCs, and the TCR library was made from it. V usage is TRBV6-1 and J usage is TRBJ1-5, with D possibly being TRBD1 (5 bases). The sample here was peripheral blood mononuclear cells (PBMCs), taken at new diagnosis, from a patient treated with antithyroid drugs. This receptor was taken from a female donor with Graves disease. The CDR3 nucleotides are TGTGCCAGCACTACCGGGGGTCAGCCCCAGCATTTT. Translating gives CASTTGGQPQHF.